The next 5 T cell receptor beta chains were all read from a single sample in a study of human T cells and chemical hapten exposure. Specified time point: patch test 3, about 24 weeks after DPC sensitization. Regarding treatment: therapeutic diphenylcyclopropenone sensitization with weekly scalp DPC. TCRdb reprocessed the RACE reads with MiXCR, giving one entry per CDR3 protein. In the table there are over 80,000 distinct CDR3 sequences, about 11% of which are singletons. This sample comprised whole blood, obtained in connection with sensitization to the hapten diphenylcyclopropenone (DPC). The receptors stem from a woman aged 25 to 39 with alopecia areata. Some clones in this sample may be carry-over from other donors' samples.

This clonotype was recorded many times. The rearrangement uses TRBV29-1 and TRBJ2-1; tentatively, D is TRBD1 (6 bases). V gave up 6 bases and J gave up 7 bases, with 16 bases separating them. The CDR3 sequence is 13 residues long. Germline values: CDR1 SQVTM, CDR2 ANQGSEA. This chain's CDR3 is CSVSPYRENEQFF. In DNA, the CDR3 is TGCAGCGTCTCCCCCTACAGGGAGAATGAGCAGTTCTTC.

This clonotype was observed many times. The CDR3 DNA reads TGTGCCGGAGGACAATTGGAGGAGACCCAGTACTTC. Amino acid sequence: CAGGQLEETQYF. The genes are TRBV2 and TRBJ2-5; D could derive from TRBD1 or TRBD2 (5 bases each). The V and J ends lost 11 bases and 5 bases respectively, with 15 bases between them. The length of the CDR3 is 12 residues. Germline V gives CDR1 SNHLY, CDR2 FYNNEI.

This clonotype occurred many times. The chain joins TRBV2 to TRBJ1-4; weak D call: TRBD1 (5 bases). Germline V gene sequence: CDR1 SNHLY, CDR2 FYNNEI. Trimming removed 5 bases at V and 3 bases at J, with 13 bases between. This CDR3 has 15 residues. The DNA of the CDR3 is TGTGCCAGCAGTAGTACCGGGACGGCTAATGAAAAACTGTTTTTT. Translating gives CASSSTGTANEKLFF.

At least ten counts were recorded for this clonotype. The rearrangement joins TRBV7-6 to TRBJ1-4; D is perhaps TRBD1 (6 bases). From germline, CDR1 is SGHVS and CDR2 FNYEAQ. CDR3 size: 14 residues. V was shortened by 2 bases and J by 5 bases, with 9 bases between the two germline ends. Written as DNA, the CDR3 is TGTGCCAGCAGCTTAAGGACAGAAAATGAAAAACTGTTTTTT. Protein: CASSLRTENEKLFF.

The gene calls are TRBV7-9 and TRBJ2-5, with D possibly TRBD1 on 5 matching bases. The ends were cut back, 4 bases at V and 2 bases at J, with 14 bases in the middle. Germline V gene sequence: CDR1 SEHNR, CDR2 FQNEAQ (reference sequence). The CDR3 totals 15 residues. The DNA of the CDR3 is TGTGCCAGCAGCTCCCCAACAGGAACGCAAGAGACCCAGTACTTC. Amino acids: CASSSPTGTQETQYF.